A selection of T cell receptor beta chains follows, all from one sample in a study of T cell responses to AZD1222 COVID-19 vaccine. The table came from immunoSEQ multiplex PCR; TCRdb's copy has only in-frame clones and leaves some out. The sample contains some 55,000 clones, 70% to 90% of which appear only once. The sequenced sample was peripheral blood, obtained on day 0 of AZD1222 vaccination. The receptors shown here come from an adult in good health. The CDR3 runs from the conserved cysteine through the conserved F or W. A D gene is named only where the DNA matches it firmly. Clone sizes are given selectively: once, few, many, or a class where the clone is expanded.

D	V	size	J	DNA	CDR3
NA	TRBV5-4	NA	TRBJ2-3	TGTGCCAGCAGCCGGGCTTTGCCAGATACGCAGTATTTT	CASSRALPDTQYF
TRBD2	TRBV7-9	NA	TRBJ2-7	TGTGCCAGCAGCTTAGCCCCTACGACTAGCGGCTCCTACGAGCAGTACTTC	CASSLAPTTSGSYEQYF
NA	TRBV6-6	NA	TRBJ1-5	TGTGCCAGCAGTTTCGGCAGGGAGAGTCAGCCCCAGCATTTT	CASSFGRESQPQHF
NA	TRBV15	NA	TRBJ1-4	TGTGCCACCAGCAGGGCCAGCTCTAATGAAAAACTGTTTTTT	CATSRASSNEKLFF
NA	TRBV10-1	NA	TRBJ2-2	TGCGCCAGCAGTGATCCAGGGAACACCGGGGAGCTGTTTTTT	CASSDPGNTGELFF
NA	TRBV6-1	NA	TRBJ2-5	TGTGCCAGCAGTGAACGGGGTGCGGAGCCCCAAGAGACCCAGTACTTC	CASSERGAEPQETQYF
NA	TRBV19	NA	TRBJ1-1	TGTGCCAGTAGTATGTTTCGGCAGGCGGGGGGCACTGAAGCTTTCTTT	CASSMFRQAGGTEAFF
NA	TRBV6-1	NA	TRBJ1-2	TGTGCCAGCAGTGAAGCGACGAGTTCAGCTTTCGGACGAGACTATGGCTACACCTTC	CASSEATSSAFGRDYGYTF
NA	TRBV28	NA	TRBJ1-1	TGTGCCAGCAGTTTGGGGGGAATGAACACTGAAGCTTTCTTT	CASSLGGMNTEAFF
NA	TRBV6-2/TRBV6-3	NA	TRBJ1-2	TGTGCCAGCAGTTACGCCCCGGGCGCTGACTATGGCTACACCTTC	CASSYAPGADYGYTF
NA	TRBV27	NA	TRBJ1-3	TGTGCCAGCAGTTTATGTAGGTCCCATACTGGAAACACCATATATTTT	CASSLCRSHTGNTIYF
TRBD1	TRBV19	once	TRBJ1-1	TGTGCCATTAAAGGACAGGGGGACACTGAAGCTTTCTTT	CAIKGQGDTEAFF
NA	TRBV21-1	NA	TRBJ2-7	TGTGCCAGCAGCAGATTAGCGGGAGAGTCCCACGAGCAGTACTTC	CASSRLAGESHEQYF
TRBD2	TRBV5-4	NA	TRBJ2-3	TGTGCCAGCAGCTTGCCTAGCGGGGGTAGCACAGATACGCAGTATTTT	CASSLPSGGSTDTQYF
TRBD1	TRBV5-1	NA	TRBJ2-2	TGCGCCAGCAGCACTCAGACAGGGATCACCGGGGAGCTGTTTTTT	CASSTQTGITGELFF
NA	TRBV5-1	NA	TRBJ2-7	TGCGCCAGCAGCTTGGATGGCTACCGGGGCTCCTACGAGCAGTACTTC	CASSLDGYRGSYEQYF
NA	TRBV18	NA	TRBJ2-3	TGTGCCAGCTCACCGCGGGGTGGAGATACGCAGTATTTT	CASSPRGGDTQYF
TRBD1	TRBV25-1	NA	TRBJ1-1	TGTGCCAGCAGTGCGCTGGGACAGGGCCACATGAACACTGAAGCTTTCTTT	CASSALGQGHMNTEAFF
TRBD1	TRBV28	NA	TRBJ1-2	TGTGCCAGCAGCACCCCGGGACAGGGCTATGGCTACACCTTC	CASSTPGQGYGYTF